The 30 T cell receptor beta chains presented below share a single source sample, sequenced in a study of response to subunit inactivated influenza vaccine. In TCRdb, the RT-PCR reads were re-called with MiXCR into one record per CDR3 protein. The sample contains about 700,000 distinct CDR3 sequences, around 14% of which appear only once. The sequencing here drew on PBMCs from blood, taken roughly 15 days before vaccination. Every receptor here comes from a man over 45 who received an inactivated influenza vaccine.

Remarks on this clonotype: At one of its ends the junction is not consistent with the germline gene, which may arise from a read error. The chain joins TRBV15 to TRBJ2-7; a weak D match, TRBD2 (5 bases). The germline V gene encodes CDR1 LNHNV and CDR2 YYDKDF (reference sequence). The CDR3 has 13 residues. This CDR3 is CATSGTKLAPLRF. The CDR3 nucleotides read TGTGCCACCAGCGGAACGAAGCTAGCACCCCTACGGTTC. Looking up the rest from reference TRBV15 and TRBJ2-7 gives the full variable domain: DAMVIQNPRYQVTQFGKPVTLSCSQTLNHNVMYWYQQKSSQAPKLLFHYYDKDFNNEADTPDNFQSRRPNTSFCFLDIRSPGLGDTAMYLCATSGTKLAPLRFGPGTRLTVT.

A few counts support this clonotype. This chain connects TRBV11-2 to TRBJ2-7; D remains ambiguous. Per germline, CDR1 SGHAT and CDR2 FQNNGV. Trimming cost V 2 bases and J 2 bases, with 10 bases left between them. The CDR3 totals 14 residues. The CDR3, as DNA: TGTGCCAGCAGCTTACTCCCGGCCACCTACGAGCAGTACTTC. It yields the protein CASSLLPATYEQYF. Complete variable domain (other parts from reference TRBV11-2 and TRBJ2-7): EAGVAQSPRYKIIEKRQSVAFWCNPISGHATLYWYQQILGQGPKLLIQFQNNGVVDDSQLPKDRFSAERLKGVDSTLKIQPAKLEDSAVYLCASSLLPATYEQYFGPGTRLTVT.

The gene calls are TRBV3-1 and TRBJ2-3, with TRBD2 matching over 10 bases. Trimming removed 6 bases from V and 1 base from J; junction bases left unmatched: 7. The length of the CDR3 is 16 residues. The V gene's germline CDR1 is LGHDT and CDR2 YNNKEL (reference sequence). The CDR3 DNA follows: TGTGCCAGCAGGTCGGGACTAGCGAGGCGCACAGATACGCAGTATTTT. Translation: CASRSGLARRTDTQYF.

This clonotype showed up many times. The V gene is TRBV12-3 or TRBV12-4, the J gene TRBJ1-1; D gene uncertain. This CDR3 has 13 amino acids. V shed 3 bases and J shed 3 bases, with 8 bases lying between them. The CDR3 DNA reads as TGTGCCAGCAGTTTGGTCAGAGACACTGAAGCTTTCTTT. Amino acid sequence: CASSLVRDTEAFF.

This clonotype was seen a few times. The rearrangement uses TRBV29-1 and TRBJ2-1; 9 bases align to TRBD2. The V gene's germline CDR1 is SQVTM and CDR2 ANQGSEA. The V gene end was trimmed by 4 bases and the J gene end by 7 bases; junction bases not matched to a gene: 11. This CDR3 comprises 15 residues. CDR3 amino acids: CSVGFSGSRSNEQFF. The CDR3 DNA reads as TGCAGCGTTGGGTTTAGCGGGAGTAGAAGTAATGAGCAGTTCTTC.

The rearrangement uses TRBV4-3 and TRBJ2-1; TRBD2 aligns across 12 bases. The CDR3 has 18 amino acids. CDR1 LGHNA and CDR2 YSLEER come from the germline V gene. Losses at the gene ends were 1 base for V and 8 bases for J; bases not matched to a gene: 12. The CDR3 loop reads CASSQGRRASGRGYEQFF. CDR3 bases: TGCGCCAGCAGCCAAGGACGGAGGGCTAGCGGGAGGGGGTATGAGCAGTTCTTC.

The V and J genes are TRBV20-1 and TRBJ2-3; 8 nucleotides align to TRBD2. With 6 bases clipped from V and 4 bases from J, the junction kept 12 bases outside the gene matches. Germline CDR1 reads DFQATT; CDR2 reads SNEGSKA (reference sequence). This CDR3 contains 15 residues. The CDR3 nucleotides read TGCAGTGCCCCGGGGACTAGTAATCCCGCAGATACGCAGTATTTT. Translation: CSAPGTSNPADTQYF.

The rearrangement uses TRBV5-5 and TRBJ2-5; no reliable D call. In germline, CDR1 is SGHKS, CDR2 YYEKEE (reference sequence). Deletions cut 4 bases from V and 5 bases from J, with 9 bases between. The CDR3 spans 12 residues. CDR3 protein: CASSDWAETQYF. CDR3 nucleotide sequence: TGTGCCAGCAGCGATTGGGCGGAGACCCAGTACTTC.

This clonotype was recorded at least ten times. The rearrangement uses TRBV28 and TRBJ2-5; D is tentatively TRBD1 or TRBD2 (5 bases each). V lost 5 bases, J lost 4 bases, and 14 bases lay in between. From germline, CDR1 is MDHEN and CDR2 SYDVKM. The CDR3 sequence is 14 residues long. The CDR3 DNA is TGTGCCAGCAGTCACTGGGGGTCCAGAGAGACCCAGTACTTC. Translating gives CASSHWGSRETQYF.

This clonotype was counted between two and nine times. The V call is TRBV11-1, the J call TRBJ2-1; TRBD2 matches 11 bases. The length of the CDR3 is 18 residues. The V and J ends lost 0 bases and 6 bases, in that order; junction bases with no gene match: 10. Germline V gene data show CDR1 as SGHAT and CDR2 as FQDESV (reference sequence). The CDR3 loop reads CASSLALAGAPRANEQFF. Written as DNA, the CDR3 is TGTGCCAGCAGCTTAGCACTAGCGGGGGCCCCTCGGGCCAATGAGCAGTTCTTC.

This chain joins TRBV12-3 or TRBV12-4 and TRBJ1-5; 9 bases agree with TRBD1. The J segment lost 4 bases and the V segment lost 5 bases, leaving 6 bases of the junction unmatched. This CDR3 region has 15 residues. The CDR3 DNA reads as TGTGCCAGCAGTCCACAGGGGGCGCGAAATCAGCCCCAGCATTTT. Translation gives CASSPQGARNQPQHF.

This rearrangement joins TRBV11-2 to TRBJ2-3; 8 bases match TRBD2. The germline V gene has CDR1 SGHAT and CDR2 FQNNGV. The CDR3 is 18 amino acids. The J segment lost 4 bases and the V segment lost 1 base, leaving 13 bases of the junction unmatched. Here the CDR3 DNA reads TGTGCCAGCAGCTTAGTAGGGTGGAGCGGGAGATTCCCAGATACGCAGTATTTT. This sequence encodes CASSLVGWSGRFPDTQYF.

The chain links TRBV19 to TRBJ2-1; possible D gene TRBD2, 5 bases. V was cut by 3 bases and J by 0 bases, with 9 bases left in between. The CDR3 length is 15 residues. Germline values: CDR1 LNHDA, CDR2 SQIVND (reference sequence). CDR3 DNA sequence: TGTGCCAGTAGTATCTCTGCGGGCTCCTACAATGAGCAGTTCTTC. Amino acid sequence: CASSISAGSYNEQFF.

This CDR3 reads CASSERASGGSRETQYF. The CDR3 DNA follows: TGTGCCAGCAGTGAACGGGCTAGCGGGGGGTCCCGAGAGACCCAGTACTTC. V usage is TRBV25-1 and J usage is TRBJ2-5; 11 bases align to TRBD2. J was trimmed by 4 bases and V by 2 bases; bases with no gene match: 9. Looked up from germline, CDR1 is MGHDK and CDR2 is SYGVNS. The CDR3 is 17 residues long.

V is TRBV25-1 and J is TRBJ1-4, with unresolved D. This CDR3 is built from 12 residues. Trimming took off 4 bases at V and 8 bases at J, with 8 bases between the two ends. CDR1 is MGHDK, CDR2 SYGVNS, per germline. The CDR3: CASSAVREKLFF. CDR3 in DNA: TGTGCCAGCAGTGCGGTACGGGAAAAACTGTTTTTT.

This clonotype was seen a few times. This chain links TRBV3-1 with TRBJ2-3; D gene unclear. CDR3 length equals 12 residues. Trimming took 0 bases from V and 4 from J, leaving 2 bases between them. Germline values: CDR1 LGHDT, CDR2 YNNKEL (reference sequence). CDR3 sequence (DNA): TGTGCCAGCAGCCAAGAATCAGATACGCAGTATTTT. Its protein is CASSQESDTQYF.

This clonotype occurred a few times. The chain employs TRBV20-1 and TRBJ1-5; D is possibly TRBD1 (6 bases). CDR3 length: 13 residues. V was clipped by 6 bases and J by 3 bases, with 12 bases between them. Germline V gene data show CDR1 as DFQATT and CDR2 as SNEGSKA (reference sequence). The CDR3 bases are TGCAGTGCCCAGACAGGCACCAATCAGCCCCAGCATTTT. It encodes CSAQTGTNQPQHF.

The V and J genes are TRBV29-1 and TRBJ2-3, with D perhaps given as TRBD1 or TRBD2 (5 bases each). V lost 5 bases and J 0 bases, leaving 9 bases between the germline ends. The CDR3 sequence is 13 residues long. Looked up from germline, CDR1 is SQVTM and CDR2 is ANQGSEA. The CDR3: CSVSRDSTDTQYF. The CDR3 DNA follows: TGCAGCGTTTCCCGGGACAGCACAGATACGCAGTATTTT.

Turning to this clonotype: Germline and junction disagree at one end, which may indicate a read error. The J gene is TRBJ2-7, the V gene TRBV20-1; possibly TRBD2 for D (7 bases). Looked up from germline, CDR1 is DFQATT and CDR2 is SNEGSKA (reference sequence). The CDR3 is made up of 15 amino acids. In DNA form, the CDR3 reads TGCTGTGCTAGAGATGGGGGGGGGCGCAGCTACGAGCAGTACTTC. Its protein product is CCARDGGGRSYEQYF.

This clonotype was seen repeatedly, ten times or more. One end of the junction is discordant with germline, which a read error may explain. This chain links TRBV5-1 with TRBJ2-7, with a possible D match to TRBD1 (5 bases). There are 13 residues in the CDR3. Germline CDR1 and CDR2: SGHRS and YFSETQ. CDR3 DNA: TGTGCCAGCAGCCTCGACAGACCCTACGAGCAGTACTTC. Its protein product is CASSLDRPYEQYF.

The chain employs TRBV20-1 and TRBJ2-7; 9 bases map to TRBD1. V lost 6 bases and J lost 6; bases outside the gene matches: 9. Germline CDR1 is DFQATT and CDR2 is SNEGSKA (reference sequence). The length of the CDR3 is 13 residues. The CDR3 loop reads CSAGRDRAGEQYF. DNA for the CDR3: TGCAGTGCCGGCCGGGACAGGGCGGGCGAGCAGTACTTC.

This rearrangement joins TRBV29-1 to TRBJ2-1; 8 positions agree with TRBD2. This CDR3 region has 13 residues. Looked up from germline, CDR1 is SQVTM and CDR2 is ANQGSEA. Losses at the gene ends were 4 bases for V and 8 bases for J; bases not matched to a gene: 7. CDR3 protein: CSVGLLAGYEQFF. CDR3 DNA: TGCAGCGTTGGGCTGCTAGCGGGTTATGAGCAGTTCTTC.

This clonotype was counted ten times or more. This chain joins TRBV5-8 and TRBJ2-1, with D unclear. V was shortened by 6 bases and J by 2 bases, with 9 bases between the two germline ends. Germline CDR1 and CDR2: SGHTS and YDEGEE. There are 13 residues in the CDR3. The CDR3 protein is CASKSRPYNEQFF. The CDR3 DNA follows: TGTGCCAGCAAAAGTCGACCCTACAATGAGCAGTTCTTC.

This clonotype was recorded once. This rearrangement joins TRBV15 to TRBJ2-7; 7 bases agree with TRBD2. The CDR3 consists of 15 residues. V lost 5 bases to trimming and J lost 4 bases; unmatched junction nucleotides: 11. Germline assignment: CDR1 LNHNV and CDR2 YYDKDF (reference sequence). The chain's CDR3 is CATSPLGRESYEQYF. The CDR3 bases are TGTGCCACCAGCCCATTGGGGCGGGAGTCGTACGAGCAGTACTTC.

A few counts support this clonotype. This rearrangement joins TRBV7-3 to TRBJ1-5; D possibly corresponds to TRBD1 (5 bases). CDR1 and CDR2 from the germline V gene are SGHTA and FQGTGA. This CDR3 has 13 amino acids. Trimming pared 5 bases from V and 14 bases from J, leaving 19 bases between. CDR3 DNA sequence: TGTGCCAGCAGCCCCGCTAGGGGATCGGAGGAGCATTTT. Residues: CASSPARGSEEHF.

This clonotype came up many times. The DNA for the CDR3 is TGTGCCAGCACCGTGGACAGGGGCCACACTGAAGCTTTCTTT. This gives the protein CASTVDRGHTEAFF. V gene TRBV12-3 or TRBV12-4 combines with J gene TRBJ1-1; 9 bases are shared with TRBD1. J gave up 3 bases and V 7 bases, and 6 bases lay outside the gene matches. The CDR3 consists of 14 residues.

V is TRBV18 and J is TRBJ2-7; 9 nucleotides agree with TRBD1. The CDR3 is made up of 15 amino acids. Germline V gene lookup returns CDR1 KGHSH and CDR2 LQKENI. After removal of 3 bases from V and 6 bases from J, the junction contained 9 bases not matched to a gene. The CDR3 protein is CASSPPGQGSGEQYF. The CDR3 DNA is TGTGCCAGCTCACCCCCGGGACAGGGAAGCGGCGAGCAGTACTTC.

The chain links TRBV7-8 to TRBJ2-5; D remains ambiguous. The V end lost 1 base, the J end lost 3 bases, and 18 bases lay between the germline ends. Germline assignment: CDR1 SGHVS and CDR2 FQNEAQ. This CDR3 has 17 residues. The CDR3 sequence is CASSLVSLWGSKETQYF. CDR3 in DNA: TGTGCCAGCAGCTTAGTGTCTCTGTGGGGTTCCAAAGAGACCCAGTACTTC.

This clonotype has just a few counts. The V and J genes are TRBV20-1 and TRBJ1-1; 7 bases agree with TRBD1. After removal of 6 bases from V and 1 base from J, the junction contained 5 bases not matched to a gene. This CDR3 is built from 13 residues. The germline V gene has CDR1 DFQATT and CDR2 SNEGSKA (reference sequence). The CDR3 DNA is TGCAGTGCGGGGGGGACAGCGAACACTGAAGCTTTCTTT. Translated, it gives CSAGGTANTEAFF.

This chain joins TRBV10-3 and TRBJ2-2; TRBD1 might be the D (6 bases). CDR3 length equals 15 residues. Trimming took 2 bases from V and 0 from J, leaving 7 bases between them. Germline V gene sequence: CDR1 ENHRY, CDR2 SYGVKD. DNA for the CDR3: TGTGCCATCAGTGAGACAGGGTCGAACACCGGGGAGCTGTTTTTT. It codes for CAISETGSNTGELFF.